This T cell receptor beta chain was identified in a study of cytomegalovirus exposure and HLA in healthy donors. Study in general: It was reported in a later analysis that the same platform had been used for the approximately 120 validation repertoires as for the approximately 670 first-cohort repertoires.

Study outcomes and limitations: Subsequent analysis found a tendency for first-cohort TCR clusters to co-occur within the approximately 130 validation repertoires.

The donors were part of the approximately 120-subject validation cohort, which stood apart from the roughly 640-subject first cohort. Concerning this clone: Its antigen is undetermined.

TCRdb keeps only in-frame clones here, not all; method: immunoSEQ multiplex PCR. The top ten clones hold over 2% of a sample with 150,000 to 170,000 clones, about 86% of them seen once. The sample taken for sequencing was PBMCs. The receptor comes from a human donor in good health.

The CDR3 reads CASGRASGQSRANVLTF. CDR3 in DNA: TGTGCTAGTGGTCGTGCATCAGGACAAAGTCGGGCCAACGTCCTGACTTTC. The chain uses TRBV12-5 and TRBJ2-6, with TRBD1 as a possible D gene (5 bases). Germline V lookup: CDR1 LGHNT, CDR2 FRNRAP. The CDR3 extends over 17 amino acids. With 5 bases removed from V and 5 bases from J, the gap between germline ends came to 19 bases.